Presented here are 30 T cell receptor beta chains from one specimen sequenced in a study of regulatory T cells in long-lasting Graves disease. Building the TCR beta libraries relied on iRepertoire HTBI primers, and CDR3 regions underwent Arm-PCR. TCRdb reanalysed the multiplex PCR reads using MiXCR and keeps one entry per CDR3 protein. The sample has 700,000 or so distinct CDR3 sequences, 30% seen once. Described time point: persistent/refractory GD, antithyroid drugs over 5 years with positive TRAb. RNA extracted from PBMCs served as the sequencing template. Sample: peripheral blood mononuclear cells (PBMCs), taken when the disease was refractory, from a patient treated with antithyroid drugs. These receptors were taken from a female donor with Graves disease.

This clonotype came up many times. J is TRBJ2-5 and V is TRBV11-2; TRBD1 matches at 11 bases. Unmatched junction bases numbered 8, after V lost 0 bases and J lost 5 bases. CDR3 length: 17 residues. Germline lookup yields CDR1 SGHAT and CDR2 FQNNGV. CDR3 in amino acids: CASSLDAQDRGHETQYF. DNA of the CDR3: TGTGCCAGCAGCTTAGATGCCCAGGACAGGGGGCATGAGACCCAGTACTTC.

Many counts were recorded for this clonotype. The rearrangement uses TRBV7-2 and TRBJ1-1, with D unclear. This CDR3 comprises 12 residues. Germline CDR1 SGHTA, CDR2 FQGNSA. Trimming shortened V by 5 bases and J by 3 bases, and 7 bases separated the two germline ends. The CDR3 loop reads CASSTYYTEAFF. The CDR3 DNA reads as TGTGCCAGCAGCACATATTACACTGAAGCTTTCTTT.

Many counts were recorded for this clonotype. This sequence joins TRBV12-3 or TRBV12-4 and TRBJ1-1; TRBD1 aligns across 10 bases. The CDR3 loop spans 15 amino acids. With 6 bases clipped from V and 5 bases from J, the junction kept 9 bases outside the gene matches. DNA for the CDR3: TGTGCCAGCAGGTATGGACAGGGGGTTAGGACTGAAGCTTTCTTT. As protein: CASRYGQGVRTEAFF.

The rearrangement joins TRBV2 to TRBJ2-7; D ambiguous. The V end lost 1 base, the J end lost 0 bases, and 10 bases lay between the germline ends. The CDR3 sequence is 15 residues long. Germline assignment: CDR1 SNHLY and CDR2 FYNNEI. In DNA form, the CDR3 reads TGTGCCAGCAGTGAAGGGGCGTCTAGCTCCTACGAGCAGTACTTC. Translated, it gives CASSEGASSSYEQYF.

At least ten counts were recorded for this clonotype. The chain uses TRBV27 and TRBJ1-6; the D gene is possibly TRBD1 (6 bases). V lost 8 bases to trimming and J lost 7 bases, with 21 bases between them. Per germline, CDR1 MNHEY and CDR2 SMNVEV (reference sequence). The CDR3 runs to 16 residues. As DNA, the CDR3 is TGTGCCAGCTCATTCAGGACAGCGCAACGGAATTCACCCCTCCACTTT. It yields the protein CASSFRTAQRNSPLHF.

In the case of this clonotype: At one end, the junction sequence differs from germline, possibly due to a read error. The chain recombines TRBV3-1 with TRBJ2-4; either TRBD1 or TRBD2 may fit D (5 bases each). From germline, CDR1 is LGHDT and CDR2 YNNKEL (reference sequence). The CDR3 contains 13 residues. In nucleotides, the CDR3 is TGTGCCAGCAGCCAAACTAGACAGACGGGAACAGACTTC. Encoded protein: CASSQTRQTGTDF.

The chain couples TRBV19 to TRBJ2-5; 7 positions match TRBD2. V was pared by 3 bases and J by 4 bases, with 14 bases of the junction left unmatched. Germline assignment: CDR1 LNHDA and CDR2 SQIVND (reference sequence). There are 17 residues in the CDR3. This CDR3 is CASSIWFTGGGLETQYF. CDR3 sequence (DNA): TGTGCCAGTAGTATCTGGTTTACGGGAGGAGGTTTAGAGACCCAGTACTTC.

The chain is built from TRBV18 and TRBJ2-7, with D possibly matching TRBD2 (5 bases). Germline assignment: CDR1 KGHSH and CDR2 LQKENI. Trimming left V 3 bases short and J 3 bases short, with 12 bases between. The CDR3 sequence is 14 residues long. Here the CDR3 DNA reads TGTGCCAGCTCACCGACTCCGGGGAACTACGAGCAGTACTTC. Amino acids: CASSPTPGNYEQYF.

This chain uses TRBV7-6 with TRBJ1-2, with D tentatively TRBD1 (5 bases). From germline, CDR1 is SGHVS and CDR2 FNYEAQ. This CDR3 has 13 amino acids. V was shortened by 5 bases and J by 8 bases, with 15 bases between the two germline ends. The DNA of the CDR3 is TGTGCCAGCAGCCTCGACAGCGGTAGGGGCTACACCTTC. Amino acids: CASSLDSGRGYTF. Together with reference TRBV7-6 and TRBJ1-2, the CDR3 gives the full variable domain: GAGVSQSPRYKVTKRGQDVALRCDPISGHVSLYWYRQALGQGPEFLTYFNYEAQQDKSGLPNDRFSAERPEGSISTLTIQRTEQRDSAMYRCASSLDSGRGYTFGSGTRLTVV.

The V call is TRBV5-1, the J call TRBJ1-2; 9 bases align to TRBD1. The germline V gene has CDR1 SGHRS and CDR2 YFSETQ. V dropped 2 bases and J dropped 6; count of bases not matched to a gene: 5. This CDR3 region has 14 residues. The CDR3 DNA is TGCGCCAGCAGCTTCGGGACAGGGCTTGATGGCTACACCTTC. Translated, it gives CASSFGTGLDGYTF.

The CDR3, as DNA: TGTGCCAGCAGCTTACGGGCTAGCCAAGAGACCCAGTACTTC. As protein: CASSLRASQETQYF. The chain joins TRBV7-9 to TRBJ2-5; D gene ambiguous. The CDR3 is 14 residues long. Trimming took off 2 bases at V and 1 base at J, with 8 bases between the two ends. In germline, CDR1 is SEHNR, CDR2 FQNEAQ (reference sequence).

The genes are TRBV9 and TRBJ2-7; 8 bases agree with TRBD2. This CDR3 is built from 16 residues. V gave up 0 bases and J gave up 2 bases; unmatched junction bases: 7. Germline V lookup: CDR1 SGDLS, CDR2 YYNGEE. The DNA for the CDR3 is TGTGCCAGCAGCGTAGCTCCCGCGGGAGGCGCCTACGAGCAGTACTTC. Its translation is CASSVAPAGGAYEQYF.

This clonotype has more than one count but fewer than ten. The rearrangement joins TRBV20-1 to TRBJ1-1, with D possibly being TRBD1 (6 bases). Trimming removed 5 bases at V and 3 bases at J, with 19 bases between. The CDR3 has 15 residues. Germline loops: CDR1 DFQATT, CDR2 SNEGSKA (reference sequence). In DNA form, the CDR3 reads TGCAGTGCTCCGGTGGCAGGGGAACGATACACTGAAGCTTTCTTT. Translated: CSAPVAGERYTEAFF.

This clonotype was picked up one time. Given a much more abundant clone one base away, this may be a read error. J is TRBJ1-5 and V is TRBV28; no definite D call. The V gene's germline CDR1 is MDHEN and CDR2 SYDVKM. This CDR3 region has 12 residues. The CDR3 DNA reads TGTGCCAGCAGTTTACCCGTCCAGCCCCGGCATTTT. Protein: CASSLPVQPRHF.

This chain uses TRBV19 with TRBJ1-1; D possibly corresponds to TRBD1 (5 bases). The germline V gene encodes CDR1 LNHDA and CDR2 SQIVND (reference sequence). The CDR3 runs to 16 residues. V lost 5 bases and J 0 bases, leaving 16 bases between the germline ends. The CDR3 DNA reads as TGTGCCAGTAGTTACCAGGGCTCCCGTCTGAACACTGAAGCTTTCTTT. It is translated as CASSYQGSRLNTEAFF.

In its sample, this clonotype was seen many times. This sequence joins TRBV2 and TRBJ1-2; D perhaps matches TRBD1 (6 bases). Germline lookup yields CDR1 SNHLY and CDR2 FYNNEI. Between the trimmed V and J ends, which lost 6 bases and 7 bases, there was a span of 15 bases. The CDR3 is 13 amino acids. Written as DNA, the CDR3 is TGTGCCAGCAGGGGAACAGGGCCCGCTGGCTACACCTTC. Translating it yields CASRGTGPAGYTF. The whole variable domain, filled in from reference TRBV2 and TRBJ1-2, reads EPEVTQTPSHQVTQMGQEVILRCVPISNHLYFYWYRQILGQKVEFLVSFYNNEISEKSEIFDDQFSVERPDGSNFTLKIRSTKLEDSAMYFCASRGTGPAGYTFGSGTRLTVV.

The chain has TRBV12-3 or TRBV12-4 and TRBJ2-2; 11 nucleotides align to TRBD2. CDR3 length equals 16 residues. V gave up 6 bases and J gave up 6 bases; unmatched junction bases: 9. CDR3 sequence (DNA): TGTGCCAGCAGCCGGGGTCTAGCGGGAGGATCCGGGGAGCTGTTTTTT. As protein: CASSRGLAGGSGELFF.

This clonotype was seen ten or more times. The rearrangement links TRBV6-1 to TRBJ1-5, with a weak D call TRBD1 (5 bases). CDR1 and CDR2 (germline): MNHNS, SASEGT. Trimming pared 7 bases from V and 4 bases from J, leaving 14 bases between. The CDR3 has 14 residues. DNA of the CDR3: TGTGCCAGCACCCGGGGCCTGCGAAATCAGCCCCAGCATTTT. Its protein is CASTRGLRNQPQHF.

This clonotype came up a few times. The chain recombines TRBV27 with TRBJ2-5; 8 nucleotides match TRBD1. Looked up from germline, CDR1 is MNHEY and CDR2 is SMNVEV (reference sequence). The CDR3 covers 14 residues. Trimming cost V 6 bases and J 7 bases; bases outside gene matches: 10. CDR3 amino acids: CASRTTGAGGTQYF. For the CDR3, the DNA is TGTGCCAGCAGAACGACAGGGGCCGGGGGGACCCAGTACTTC.

This clonotype has just one count. The chain recombines TRBV10-2 with TRBJ1-1; D is possibly TRBD1 (5 bases). V lost 3 bases and J 4 bases, leaving 18 bases between the germline ends. Germline values: CDR1 WSHSY, CDR2 SAAADI. CDR3 length: 16 amino acids. The DNA for the CDR3 is TGCGCCAGCAGTGATGGCGGGAGGGGTGGAAGCACTGAAGCTTTCTTT. Translated: CASSDGGRGGSTEAFF.

This sequence joins TRBV5-1 and TRBJ1-3; D remains ambiguous. Per germline, CDR1 SGHRS and CDR2 YFSETQ. This CDR3 region has 15 residues. Trimming left V 0 bases short and J 8 bases short, with 15 bases between. In nucleotides, the CDR3 is TGCGCCAGCAGCTTGGTTGATCCACCCGGGGACACCATATATTTT. Its translation is CASSLVDPPGDTIYF.

This clonotype has a handful of counts. V gene TRBV18 combines with J gene TRBJ1-2; 9 positions agree with TRBD1. The CDR3 consists of 15 residues. J lost 5 bases, V lost 5 bases, and 9 bases had no gene match. Germline V gene sequence: CDR1 KGHSH, CDR2 LQKENI. In DNA form, the CDR3 reads TGTGCCAGCTCAGCACGGACAGGGGACGATTATGGCTACACCTTC. Amino acids: CASSARTGDDYGYTF.

In its sample, this clonotype was seen a few times. The chain employs TRBV6-2 or TRBV6-3 and TRBJ2-7; D could derive from TRBD1 or TRBD2 (5 bases each). The ends were cut back, 2 bases at V and 6 bases at J, with 20 bases in the middle. The V gene's germline CDR1 is MNHEY and CDR2 SVGEGT. The CDR3 consists of 16 residues. CDR3 loop: CASSYRIREGRSEQYF. For the CDR3, the DNA is TGTGCCAGCAGTTACCGAATCCGTGAGGGACGTTCCGAGCAGTACTTC.

The chain employs TRBV24-1 and TRBJ1-5, with no clear D. This CDR3 region has 10 residues. Per germline, CDR1 KGHDR and CDR2 SFDVKD. V was trimmed by 9 bases and J by 3 bases, leaving 2 bases between them. CDR3: CATPNQPQHF. The CDR3 nucleotides read TGTGCCACCCCCAATCAGCCCCAGCATTTT.

This clonotype was seen only a few times. The gene calls are TRBV11-2 and TRBJ1-2; D ambiguous. This CDR3 contains 11 residues. Germline V CDR1 and CDR2: SGHAT, FQNNGV. V dropped 1 base and J dropped 8 bases, with 5 bases sitting between them. CDR3 sequence reads: CASSLGLGYTF. In DNA, the CDR3 is TGTGCCAGCAGCTTAGGTCTCGGCTACACCTTC.

V and J are TRBV30 and TRBJ1-1, with D unresolved. This CDR3 is built from 12 residues. The germline V gene encodes CDR1 GTSNPN and CDR2 SVGIG (reference sequence). The V and J ends lost 4 bases and 4 bases respectively, with 10 bases between them. CDR3 loop: CAWTPQPTEAFF. The CDR3 nucleotides are TGTGCCTGGACCCCCCAACCCACTGAAGCTTTCTTT.

There are a few counts of this clonotype. The rearrangement links TRBV6-1 to TRBJ1-2; D is uncertain. The CDR3 runs 12 residues. Trimming took off 11 bases at V and 8 bases at J, with 18 bases between the two ends. Germline V gives CDR1 MNHNS, CDR2 SASEGT. The CDR3 sequence: CASLERFSGYTF. The CDR3, as DNA: TGTGCCTCCCTGGAGAGGTTCAGCGGCTACACCTTC.

The rearrangement uses TRBV19 and TRBJ1-1; TRBD1 aligns across 9 bases. The J segment lost 1 base and the V segment lost 7 bases, leaving 4 bases of the junction unmatched. The CDR3 loop spans 14 amino acids. The germline V gene encodes CDR1 LNHDA and CDR2 SQIVND (reference sequence). Written as DNA, the CDR3 is TGTGCCAGTAAGGGGACAGGGAAGAACACTGAAGCTTTCTTT. Encoded protein: CASKGTGKNTEAFF. The whole variable domain, filled in from reference TRBV19 and TRBJ1-1, reads DGGITQSPKYLFRKEGQNVTLSCEQNLNHDAMYWYRQDPGQGLRLIYYSQIVNDFQKGDIAEGYSVSREKKESFPLTVTSAQKNPTAFYLCASKGTGKNTEAFFGQGTRLTVV.

The J gene is TRBJ2-1, the V gene TRBV11-3; D gene ambiguous. Germline CDR1 SGHNT, CDR2 YENEEA. CDR3 size: 13 residues. The germline V and J ends were trimmed by 0 bases and 10 bases, with 10 bases remaining between them. This CDR3 reads CASSLEGFGEQFF. The CDR3 DNA follows: TGTGCCAGCAGCTTAGAGGGGTTTGGGGAGCAGTTCTTC.

This clonotype was seen more than once but under ten times. The chain joins TRBV3-1 to TRBJ1-6; no definite D call. The CDR3 runs to 14 residues. The germline CDR1 and CDR2 sequences are LGHDT and YNNKEL (reference sequence). Trimming took 1 base from V and 14 from J, leaving 15 bases between them. The CDR3 here is CASSQGPGRSTLHF. In DNA, the CDR3 is TGTGCCAGCAGCCAAGGGCCGGGCCGGTCGACCCTCCACTTT.